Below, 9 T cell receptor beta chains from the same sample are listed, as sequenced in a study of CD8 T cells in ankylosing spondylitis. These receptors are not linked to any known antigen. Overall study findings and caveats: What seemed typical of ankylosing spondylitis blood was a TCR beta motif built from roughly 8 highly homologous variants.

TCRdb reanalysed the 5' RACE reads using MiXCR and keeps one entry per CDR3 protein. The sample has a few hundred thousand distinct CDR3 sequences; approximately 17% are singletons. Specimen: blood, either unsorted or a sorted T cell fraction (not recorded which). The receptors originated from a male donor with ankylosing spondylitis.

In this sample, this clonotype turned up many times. CDR3: CATSRPGTYGYTF. CDR3 DNA: TGTGCCACCAGCAGACCCGGGACCTATGGCTACACCTTC. This sequence joins TRBV15 and TRBJ1-2; weak D call: TRBD1 (5 bases). V shed 2 bases and J shed 4 bases, with 8 bases lying between them. Germline CDR1 reads LNHNV; CDR2 reads YYDKDF (reference sequence). This CDR3 is built from 13 residues.

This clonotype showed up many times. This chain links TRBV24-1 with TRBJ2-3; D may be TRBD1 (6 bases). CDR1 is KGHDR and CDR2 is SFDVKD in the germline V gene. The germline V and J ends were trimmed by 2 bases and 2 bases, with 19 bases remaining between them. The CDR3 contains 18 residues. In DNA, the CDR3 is TGTGCCACCAGTGATTCGACCGGTCAGGGGTGGTACACAGATACGCAGTATTTT. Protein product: CATSDSTGQGWYTDTQYF.

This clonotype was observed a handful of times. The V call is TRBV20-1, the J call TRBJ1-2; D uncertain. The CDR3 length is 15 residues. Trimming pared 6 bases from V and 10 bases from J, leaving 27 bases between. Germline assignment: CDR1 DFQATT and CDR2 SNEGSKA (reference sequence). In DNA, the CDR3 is TGCAGTGCCCTCCCCGGTGGGAACCTTCTTCTTGACTACACCTTC. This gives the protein CSALPGGNLLLDYTF.

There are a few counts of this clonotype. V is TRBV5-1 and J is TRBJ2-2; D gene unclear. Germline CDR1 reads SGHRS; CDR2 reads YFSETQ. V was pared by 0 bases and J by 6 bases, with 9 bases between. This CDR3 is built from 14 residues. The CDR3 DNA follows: TGCGCCAGCAGCTTGGTTGCAATACCCGGGGAGCTGTTTTTT. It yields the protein CASSLVAIPGELFF.

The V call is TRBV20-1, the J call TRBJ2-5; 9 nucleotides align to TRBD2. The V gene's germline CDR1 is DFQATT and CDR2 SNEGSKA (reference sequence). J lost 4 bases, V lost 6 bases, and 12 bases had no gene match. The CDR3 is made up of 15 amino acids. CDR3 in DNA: TGCAGTGCCCCCCTGGGCGGGGGGGTGGTAGAGACCCAGTACTTC. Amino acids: CSAPLGGGVVETQYF.

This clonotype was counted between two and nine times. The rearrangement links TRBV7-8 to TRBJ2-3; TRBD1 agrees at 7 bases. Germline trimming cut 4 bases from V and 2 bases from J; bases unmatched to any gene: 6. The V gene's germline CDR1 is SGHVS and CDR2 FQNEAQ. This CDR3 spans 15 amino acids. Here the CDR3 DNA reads TGTGCCAGCAGCTCAAGGGGGCTAAACACAGATACGCAGTATTTT. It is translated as CASSSRGLNTDTQYF.

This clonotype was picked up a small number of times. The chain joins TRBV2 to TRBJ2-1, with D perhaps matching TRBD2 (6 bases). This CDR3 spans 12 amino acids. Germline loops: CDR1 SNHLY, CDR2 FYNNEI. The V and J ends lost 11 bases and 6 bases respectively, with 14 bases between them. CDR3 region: CASGAGSNEQFF. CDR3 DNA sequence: TGTGCCTCCGGGGCGGGATCCAATGAGCAGTTCTTC. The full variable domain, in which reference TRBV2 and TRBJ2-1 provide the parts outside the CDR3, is EPEVTQTPSHQVTQMGQEVILRCVPISNHLYFYWYRQILGQKVEFLVSFYNNEISEKSEIFDDQFSVERPDGSNFTLKIRSTKLEDSAMYFCASGAGSNEQFFGPGTRLTVL.

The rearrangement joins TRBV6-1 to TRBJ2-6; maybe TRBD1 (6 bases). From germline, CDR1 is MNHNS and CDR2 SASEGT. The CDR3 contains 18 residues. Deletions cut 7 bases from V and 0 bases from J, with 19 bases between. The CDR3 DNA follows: TGTGCCAGCAAACACAGGGACCCGAAGAACTCTGGGGCCAACGTCCTGACTTTC. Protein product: CASKHRDPKNSGANVLTF.

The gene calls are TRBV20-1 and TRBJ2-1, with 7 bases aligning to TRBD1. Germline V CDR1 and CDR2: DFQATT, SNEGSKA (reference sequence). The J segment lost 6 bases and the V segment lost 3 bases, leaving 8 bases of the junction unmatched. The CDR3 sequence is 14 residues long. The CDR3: CSARQGVQSNEQFF. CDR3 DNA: TGCAGTGCTAGGCAGGGGGTACAGTCCAATGAGCAGTTCTTC.